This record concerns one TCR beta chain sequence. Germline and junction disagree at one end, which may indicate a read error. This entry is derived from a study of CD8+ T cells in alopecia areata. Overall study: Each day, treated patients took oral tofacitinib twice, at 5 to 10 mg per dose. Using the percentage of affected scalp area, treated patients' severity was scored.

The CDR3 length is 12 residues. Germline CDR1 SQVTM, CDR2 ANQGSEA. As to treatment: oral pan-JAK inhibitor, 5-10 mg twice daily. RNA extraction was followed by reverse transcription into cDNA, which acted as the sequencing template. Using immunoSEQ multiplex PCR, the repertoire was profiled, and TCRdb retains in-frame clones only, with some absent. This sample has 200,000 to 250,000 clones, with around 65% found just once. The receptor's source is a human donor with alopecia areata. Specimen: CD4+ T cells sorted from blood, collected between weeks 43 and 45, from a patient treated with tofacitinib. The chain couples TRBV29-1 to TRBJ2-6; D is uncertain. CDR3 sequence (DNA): TGCAGCGTTGAATCTGGGACCAACGTCCTGACTTTC. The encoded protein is CSVESGTNVLTF.